The entry that follows covers one TCR beta chain sequence. This entry comes from a study of prognosis after radiotherapy for stage I lung cancer. With V trimmed by 8 bases and J by 1 base, 12 bases remained unmatched. This CDR3 has 15 residues. Germline CDR1 is DFQATT and CDR2 is SNEGSKA (reference sequence). With two-round multiplex PCR, TCR beta CDR3 sequences were amplified from genomic DNA. Amplification during the initial PCR round employed primers specific to each TRBV and TRBJ gene. MiXCR was run by TCRdb on the multiplex PCR reads, yielding one entry per CDR3 protein. The sample records about 21,000 distinct CDR3 sequences, 35% to 45% being singletons.

The specimen comprised PBMCs, sampled before or after stereotactic body radiation therapy (not recorded which). The J gene is TRBJ2-3, the V gene TRBV20-1, with 7 bases identical to TRBD2. The receptor was isolated from a donor aged 50 or older with non-small cell lung cancer. The CDR3 is CSSPLGTIGTDTQYF. CDR3 coding DNA: TGCAGTTCCCCACTGGGGACTATCGGCACAGATACGCAGTATTTT.